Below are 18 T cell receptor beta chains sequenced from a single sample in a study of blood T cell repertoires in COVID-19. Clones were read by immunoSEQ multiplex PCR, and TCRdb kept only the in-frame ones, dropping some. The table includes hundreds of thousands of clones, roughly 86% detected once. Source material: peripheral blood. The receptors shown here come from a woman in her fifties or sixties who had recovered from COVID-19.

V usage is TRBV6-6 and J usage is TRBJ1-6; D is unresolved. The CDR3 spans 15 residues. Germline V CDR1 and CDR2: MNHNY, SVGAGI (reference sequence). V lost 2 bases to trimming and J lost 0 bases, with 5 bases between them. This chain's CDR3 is CASSYTSSYNSPLHF. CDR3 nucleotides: TGTGCCAGCAGTTACACGAGCTCCTATAATTCACCCCTCCACTTT.

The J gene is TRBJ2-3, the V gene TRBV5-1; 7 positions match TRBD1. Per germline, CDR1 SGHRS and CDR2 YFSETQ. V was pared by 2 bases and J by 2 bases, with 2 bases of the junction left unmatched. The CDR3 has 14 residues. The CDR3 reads CASSFDRDTDTQYF. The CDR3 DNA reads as TGCGCCAGCAGCTTCGACAGGGACACAGATACGCAGTATTTT.

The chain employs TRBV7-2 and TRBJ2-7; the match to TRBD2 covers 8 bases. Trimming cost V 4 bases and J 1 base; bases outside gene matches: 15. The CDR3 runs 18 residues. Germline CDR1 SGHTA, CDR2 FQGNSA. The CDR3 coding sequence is TGTGCCAGCAGCTCGAGGGGGGGCGGGAGGCGACAATCCTACGAGCAGTACTTC. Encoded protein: CASSSRGGGRRQSYEQYF.

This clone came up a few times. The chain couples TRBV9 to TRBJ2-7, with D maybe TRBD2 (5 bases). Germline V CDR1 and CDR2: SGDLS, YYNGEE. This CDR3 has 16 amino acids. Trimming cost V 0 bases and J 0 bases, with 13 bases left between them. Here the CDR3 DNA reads TGTGCCAGCAGCGTAGGGGCGGGTGGAATCTCCTACGAGCAGTACTTC. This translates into CASSVGAGGISYEQYF. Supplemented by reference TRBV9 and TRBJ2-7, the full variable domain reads DSGVTQTPKHLITATGQRVTLRCSPRSGDLSVYWYQQSLDQGLQFLIQYYNGEERAKGNILERFSAQQFPDLHSELNLSSLELGDSALYFCASSVGAGGISYEQYFGPGTRLTVT.

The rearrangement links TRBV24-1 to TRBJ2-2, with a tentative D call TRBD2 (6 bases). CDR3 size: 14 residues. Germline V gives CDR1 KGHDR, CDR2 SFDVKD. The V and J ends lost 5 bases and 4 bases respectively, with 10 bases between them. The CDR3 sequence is CATSGWEATGELFF. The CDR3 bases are TGTGCCACCAGTGGCTGGGAGGCCACCGGGGAGCTGTTTTTT.

CDR3: CASSLGRPTGELFF. CDR3 in DNA: TGTGCCAGCAGCTTGGGCAGACCCACCGGGGAGCTGTTTTTT. The rearrangement uses TRBV7-8 and TRBJ2-2; D is unclear. This CDR3 region has 14 residues. Trimming left V 3 bases short and J 4 bases short, with 9 bases between. Germline CDR1 and CDR2: SGHVS and FQNEAQ.

CDR3 in DNA: TGCGCCAGCAGCCCACGACACGAGAACACAGATACGCAGTATTTT. Protein product: CASSPRHENTDTQYF. The chain is built from TRBV4-3 and TRBJ2-3, with unresolved D. Germline V CDR1 and CDR2: LGHNA, YSLEER. CDR3 length equals 15 residues. The V end lost 4 bases, the J end lost 2 bases, and 13 bases lay between the germline ends.

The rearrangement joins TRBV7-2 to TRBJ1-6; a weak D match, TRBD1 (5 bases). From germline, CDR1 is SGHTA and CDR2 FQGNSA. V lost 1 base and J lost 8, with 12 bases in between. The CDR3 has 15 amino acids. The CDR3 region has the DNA TGTGCCAGCAGCTTAGAAGCAGGGTGGGATTCACCCCTCCACTTT. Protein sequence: CASSLEAGWDSPLHF.

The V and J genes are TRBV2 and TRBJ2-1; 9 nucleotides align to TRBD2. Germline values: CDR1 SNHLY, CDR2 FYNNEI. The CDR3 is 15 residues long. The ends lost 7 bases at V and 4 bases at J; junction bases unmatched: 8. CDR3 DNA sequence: TGTGCCAGCACCGTTACTAGCGGGCCGTACAATGAGCAGTTCTTC. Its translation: CASTVTSGPYNEQFF.

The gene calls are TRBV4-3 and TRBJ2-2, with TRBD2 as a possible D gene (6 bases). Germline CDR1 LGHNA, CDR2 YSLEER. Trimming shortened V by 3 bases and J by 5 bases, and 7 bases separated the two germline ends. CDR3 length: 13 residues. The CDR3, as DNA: TGCGCCAGCAGCCAGGGACTTACCGGGGAGCTGTTTTTT. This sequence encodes CASSQGLTGELFF.

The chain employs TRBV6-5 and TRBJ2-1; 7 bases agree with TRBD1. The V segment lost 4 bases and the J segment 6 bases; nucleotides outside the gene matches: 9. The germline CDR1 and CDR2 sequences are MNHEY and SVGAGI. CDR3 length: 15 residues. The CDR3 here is CASSWSTGAANEQFF. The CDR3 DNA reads TGTGCCAGCAGTTGGAGCACAGGGGCAGCCAATGAGCAGTTCTTC.

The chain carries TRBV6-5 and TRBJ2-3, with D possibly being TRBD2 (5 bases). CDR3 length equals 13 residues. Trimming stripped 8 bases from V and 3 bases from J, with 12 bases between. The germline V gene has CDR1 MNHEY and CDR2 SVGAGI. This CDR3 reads CASLLGGTDTQYF. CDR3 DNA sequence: TGTGCCAGCCTGCTCGGAGGTACAGATACGCAGTATTTT.

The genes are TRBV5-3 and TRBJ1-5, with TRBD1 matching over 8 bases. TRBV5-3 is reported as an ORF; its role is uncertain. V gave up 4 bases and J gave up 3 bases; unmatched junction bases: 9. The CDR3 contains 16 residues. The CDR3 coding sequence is TGTGCCAGAAGCCTCTCCGGACAGGGCGACAATCAGCCCCAGCATTTT. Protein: CARSLSGQGDNQPQHF.

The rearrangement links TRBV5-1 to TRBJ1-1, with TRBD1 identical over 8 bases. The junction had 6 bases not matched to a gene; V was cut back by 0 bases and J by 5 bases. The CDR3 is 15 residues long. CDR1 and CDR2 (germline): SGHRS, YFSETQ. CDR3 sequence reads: CASSLVGTGRTEAFF. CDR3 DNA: TGCGCCAGCAGCTTGGTCGGGACAGGTAGAACTGAAGCTTTCTTT.

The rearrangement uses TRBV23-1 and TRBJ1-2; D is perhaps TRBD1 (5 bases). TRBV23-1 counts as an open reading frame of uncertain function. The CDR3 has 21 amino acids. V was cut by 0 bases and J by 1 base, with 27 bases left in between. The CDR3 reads CASSQSGPQPSGGGHNYGYTF. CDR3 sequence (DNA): TGCGCCAGCAGTCAATCGGGGCCCCAACCGAGCGGCGGGGGTCATAACTATGGCTACACCTTC.

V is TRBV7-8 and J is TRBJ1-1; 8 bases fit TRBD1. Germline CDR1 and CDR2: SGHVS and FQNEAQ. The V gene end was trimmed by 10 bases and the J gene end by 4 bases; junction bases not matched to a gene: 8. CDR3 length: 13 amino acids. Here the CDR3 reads CATQQGARTEAFF. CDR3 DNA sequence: TGTGCCACCCAGCAGGGGGCTCGCACTGAAGCTTTCTTT.

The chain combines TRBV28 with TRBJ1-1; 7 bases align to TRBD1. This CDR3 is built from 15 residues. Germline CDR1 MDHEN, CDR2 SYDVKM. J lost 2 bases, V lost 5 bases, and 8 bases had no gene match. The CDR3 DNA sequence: TGTGCCAGCAGTCCTCCAAGGGGGCATAACACTGAAGCTTTCTTT. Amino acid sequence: CASSPPRGHNTEAFF.

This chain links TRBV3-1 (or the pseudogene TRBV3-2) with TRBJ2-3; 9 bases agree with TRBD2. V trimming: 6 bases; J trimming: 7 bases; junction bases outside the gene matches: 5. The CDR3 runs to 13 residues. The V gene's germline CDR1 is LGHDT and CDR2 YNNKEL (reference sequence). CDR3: CASSGGGENTQYF. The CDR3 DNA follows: TGTGCCAGCAGTGGCGGGGGGGAGAATACGCAGTATTTT.